One sample yielded the 21 T cell receptor beta chains listed below, sequenced in a study of blood T cell repertoires in COVID-19. The assay was immunoSEQ multiplex PCR, and TCRdb's table has in-frame clones only and misses some. The sample comprises 200,000 to 250,000 clones, over 70% of which are singletons, and about 7.2% rests with the top ten. The sample was peripheral blood. The receptors stem from a woman in her seventies with acute or convalescent COVID-19.

The rearrangement joins TRBV6-5 to TRBJ1-2, with D unresolved. The V and J ends lost 5 bases and 4 bases respectively, with 17 bases between them. The length of the CDR3 is 15 residues. Germline V gene sequence: CDR1 MNHEY, CDR2 SVGAGI. DNA of the CDR3: TGTGCCAGCAGTACCTCGGGAGGCCCCCTCTATGGCTACACCTTC. This encodes CASSTSGGPLYGYTF.

The V and J genes are TRBV15 and TRBJ2-6; maybe TRBD1 (5 bases). CDR1 and CDR2 (germline): LNHNV, YYDKDF (reference sequence). Trimming removed 8 bases at V and 4 bases at J, with 24 bases between. The CDR3 has 18 residues. CDR3 coding DNA: TGTGCCACCTCAGGACCGCAGGGTTTTGTGTTGGGGGCCAACGTCCTGACTTTC. Translation gives CATSGPQGFVLGANVLTF.

The rearrangement links TRBV6-5 to TRBJ2-7; 9 nucleotides line up with TRBD2. Germline V gene lookup returns CDR1 MNHEY and CDR2 SVGAGI. The CDR3 sequence is 15 residues long. V lost 5 bases, J lost 7 bases, and 12 bases stayed unmatched. For the CDR3, the DNA is TGTGCCAGCAGTCAAAGGGCTAGCGGGGTAGGGGAGCAGTACGTC. The encoded protein is CASSQRASGVGEQYV.

This chain links TRBV9 with TRBJ2-2; tentative D call: TRBD2 (6 bases). The CDR3 loop spans 14 amino acids. Per germline, CDR1 SGDLS and CDR2 YYNGEE. V lost 0 bases, J lost 3 bases, and 6 bases lay in between. The CDR3 DNA reads as TGTGCCAGCAGCGTAGGGGGGGACACCGGGGAGCTGTTTTTT. Translated, it gives CASSVGGDTGELFF.

This rearrangement joins TRBV29-1 to TRBJ2-3, with D perhaps matching TRBD1 (6 bases). The CDR3 consists of 13 residues. Trimming left V 4 bases short and J 5 bases short, with 13 bases between. Germline V gives CDR1 SQVTM, CDR2 ANQGSEA. CDR3 sequence reads: CSVGLQGRDTQYF. As DNA, the CDR3 is TGCAGCGTTGGCCTACAGGGAAGAGATACGCAGTATTTT.

The J gene is TRBJ2-1, the V gene TRBV15; 15 bases fit TRBD2. Germline V gene sequence: CDR1 LNHNV, CDR2 YYDKDF (reference sequence). V shed 1 base, J shed 12 bases, and the junction held 7 bases outside the gene matches. This CDR3 is built from 16 residues. DNA for the CDR3: TGTGCCACCAGCAGAGGACGGACTAGCGGGGGGGCCGTGCAGTTCTTC. Its translation is CATSRGRTSGGAVQFF.

The CDR3 DNA reads TGTGCCAGCAGTGAATGGAGGAGCTCCTATAATTCACCCCTCCACTTT. This gives the protein CASSEWRSSYNSPLHF. The V call is TRBV6-1, the J call TRBJ1-6; unclear D gene. The CDR3 length is 16 residues. Trimming pared 2 bases from V and 0 bases from J, leaving 8 bases between. Per germline, CDR1 MNHNS and CDR2 SASEGT.

CDR3 sequence reads: CASTANVQATYEQYF. DNA for the CDR3: TGTGCCAGCACCGCTAACGTACAGGCCACCTACGAGCAGTACTTC. The chain recombines TRBV2 with TRBJ2-7; D possibly corresponds to TRBD1 (5 bases). The CDR3 consists of 15 residues. The germline V gene encodes CDR1 SNHLY and CDR2 FYNNEI. V was cut by 7 bases and J by 2 bases, with 18 bases left in between. Together with reference TRBV2 and TRBJ2-7, the CDR3 gives the full variable domain: EPEVTQTPSHQVTQMGQEVILRCVPISNHLYFYWYRQILGQKVEFLVSFYNNEISEKSEIFDDQFSVERPDGSNFTLKIRSTKLEDSAMYFCASTANVQATYEQYFGPGTRLTVT.

The rearrangement links TRBV4-1 to TRBJ1-3, with D hard to call. CDR1 MGHRA and CDR2 YSYEKL come from the germline V gene. The CDR3 loop spans 15 amino acids. Trimming cost V 1 base and J 4 bases, with 11 bases left between them. CDR3 in DNA: TGCGCCAGCAGCCAAGGGCGGGTGCGCGGAAACACCATATATTTT. This sequence encodes CASSQGRVRGNTIYF.

The chain joins TRBV19 to TRBJ2-3; TRBD2 agrees at 8 bases. With V trimmed by 2 bases and J by 5 bases, 6 bases remained unmatched. This CDR3 has 15 residues. The germline CDR1 and CDR2 sequences are LNHDA and SQIVND (reference sequence). The CDR3 region is CASSIPRGGRDTQYF. DNA of the CDR3: TGTGCCAGTAGTATACCCCGGGGGGGACGAGATACGCAGTATTTT. The variable domain in full, completed from reference TRBV19 and TRBJ2-3, reads DGGITQSPKYLFRKEGQNVTLSCEQNLNHDAMYWYRQDPGQGLRLIYYSQIVNDFQKGDIAEGYSVSREKKESFPLTVTSAQKNPTAFYLCASSIPRGGRDTQYFGPGTRLTVL.

The rearrangement joins TRBV5-1 to TRBJ2-3; 7 nucleotides match TRBD1. Trimming removed 3 bases from V and 6 bases from J; junction bases left unmatched: 4. The CDR3 length is 13 residues. Germline V gene data show CDR1 as SGHRS and CDR2 as YFSETQ. For the CDR3, the DNA is TGCGCCAGCAGCTCCCAGGGGGAGGATACGCAGTATTTT. This codes for CASSSQGEDTQYF.

This clone was detected many times. J is TRBJ1-5 and V is TRBV24-1; weak D call: TRBD1 (6 bases). CDR1 KGHDR and CDR2 SFDVKD come from the germline V gene. The CDR3 runs to 17 residues. Deletions cut 2 bases from V and 4 bases from J, with 17 bases between. Here the CDR3 DNA reads TGTGCCACCAGTGATTCAGCTAAGGACAGCGATAATCAGCCCCAGCATTTT. Translating it yields CATSDSAKDSDNQPQHF.

The chain is built from TRBV10-3 and TRBJ2-3; D might be TRBD2 (5 bases). V lost 2 bases, J lost 2 bases, and 11 bases lay in between. The germline V gene has CDR1 ENHRY and CDR2 SYGVKD. The length of the CDR3 is 15 residues. CDR3 coding DNA: TGTGCCATCAGTGAGACCGGGGATTTCACAGATACGCAGTATTTT. Its translation: CAISETGDFTDTQYF.

The genes are TRBV19 and TRBJ1-2; no reliable D call. The length of the CDR3 is 15 residues. CDR1 and CDR2 (germline): LNHDA, SQIVND (reference sequence). Trimming cost V 3 bases and J 3 bases, with 14 bases left between them. Here the CDR3 reads CASSILPISDYGYTF. DNA for the CDR3: TGTGCCAGTAGTATTCTCCCAATCAGTGACTATGGCTACACCTTC.

This clone was seen once. Different DNA sequences within this sample yield the same CDR3. J is TRBJ1-2 and V is TRBV2; possibly TRBD1 for D (5 bases). CDR3 length equals 13 residues. The germline CDR1 and CDR2 sequences are SNHLY and FYNNEI. Trimming took off 2 bases at V and 3 bases at J, with 7 bases between the two ends. Here the CDR3 reads CASSESGDYGYTF. CDR3 coding DNA: TGTGCCAGCAGTGAATCGGGGGACTATGGCTACACCTTC.

J is TRBJ2-1 and V is TRBV18, with a tentative D call TRBD2 (7 bases). The CDR3 contains 15 residues. V was shortened by 3 bases and J by 6 bases, with 15 bases between the two germline ends. Germline-derived CDR1 and CDR2 are KGHSH and LQKENI. In DNA, the CDR3 is TGTGCCAGCTCACCGAGCGGGACAACGACCAATGAGCAGTTCTTC. As protein: CASSPSGTTTNEQFF.

The rearrangement links TRBV2 to TRBJ2-3; 7 bases align to TRBD2. V lost 6 bases and J lost 6; bases outside the gene matches: 9. The CDR3 is made up of 14 amino acids. Germline assignment: CDR1 SNHLY and CDR2 FYNNEI. CDR3 coding DNA: TGTGCCAGCAGGGGGGGGACCCCAGGCGATACGCAGTATTTT. Its translation: CASRGGTPGDTQYF.

The chain links TRBV30 to TRBJ1-6; D is unresolved. V lost 3 bases to trimming and J lost 2 bases, with 11 bases between them. CDR3 length: 15 residues. Germline-derived CDR1 and CDR2 are GTSNPN and SVGIG (reference sequence). The CDR3 DNA is TGTGCCTGGAGCCGACCCGGGACCTATAATTCACCCCTCCACTTT. Protein sequence: CAWSRPGTYNSPLHF. The whole variable domain, filled in from reference TRBV30 and TRBJ1-6, reads SQTIHQWPATLVQPVGSPLSLECTVEGTSNPNLYWYRQAAGRGLQLLFYSVGIGQISSEVPQNLSASRPQDRQFILSSKKLLLSDSGFYLCAWSRPGTYNSPLHFGNGTRLTVT.

The chain recombines TRBV19 with TRBJ2-1; 11 bases align to TRBD1. This CDR3 has 15 amino acids. The junction had 1 base not matched to a gene; V was cut back by 3 bases and J by 3 bases. Germline V gene data show CDR1 as LNHDA and CDR2 as SQIVND (reference sequence). The CDR3 reads CASSMGTGGYNEQFF. Here the CDR3 DNA reads TGTGCCAGTAGTATGGGGACAGGGGGCTACAATGAGCAGTTCTTC.

The chain carries TRBV6-5 and TRBJ2-5; possibly TRBD2 for D (5 bases). Trimming stripped 6 bases from V and 0 bases from J, with 11 bases between. The CDR3 totals 14 residues. Looked up from germline, CDR1 is MNHEY and CDR2 is SVGAGI. CDR3 in DNA: TGTGCCAGCAGCGGCCTAGCAGACCAAGAGACCCAGTACTTC. Protein sequence: CASSGLADQETQYF.

This chain joins TRBV7-3 and TRBJ2-5, with 9 bases identical to TRBD1. This CDR3 spans 15 amino acids. J lost 5 bases, V lost 4 bases, and 8 bases had no gene match. The germline V gene has CDR1 SGHTA and CDR2 FQGTGA. CDR3 sequence reads: CASSSTGGTVETQYF. CDR3 in DNA: TGTGCCAGCAGCTCAACAGGGGGCACAGTGGAGACCCAGTACTTC.